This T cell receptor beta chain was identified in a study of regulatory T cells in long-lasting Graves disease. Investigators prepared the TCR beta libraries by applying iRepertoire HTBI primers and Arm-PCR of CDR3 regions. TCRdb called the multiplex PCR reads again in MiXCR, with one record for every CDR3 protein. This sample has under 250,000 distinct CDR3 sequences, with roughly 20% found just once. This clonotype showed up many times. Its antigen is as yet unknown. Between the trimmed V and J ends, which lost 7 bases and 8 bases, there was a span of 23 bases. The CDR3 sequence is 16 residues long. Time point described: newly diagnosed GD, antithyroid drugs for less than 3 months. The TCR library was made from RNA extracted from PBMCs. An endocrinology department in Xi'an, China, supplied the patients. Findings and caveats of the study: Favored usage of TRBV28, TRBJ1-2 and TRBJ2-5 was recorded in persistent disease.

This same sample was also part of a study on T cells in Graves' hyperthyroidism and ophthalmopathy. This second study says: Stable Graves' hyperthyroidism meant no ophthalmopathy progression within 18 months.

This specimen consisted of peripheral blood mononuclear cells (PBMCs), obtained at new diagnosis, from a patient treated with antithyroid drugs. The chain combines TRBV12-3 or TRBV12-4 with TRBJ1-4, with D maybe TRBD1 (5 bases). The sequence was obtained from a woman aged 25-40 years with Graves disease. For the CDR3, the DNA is TGTGCCAGCACCCCAGAGGCTGGGCTCGGGGGGGAAAAACTGTTTTTT. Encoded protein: CASTPEAGLGGEKLFF.